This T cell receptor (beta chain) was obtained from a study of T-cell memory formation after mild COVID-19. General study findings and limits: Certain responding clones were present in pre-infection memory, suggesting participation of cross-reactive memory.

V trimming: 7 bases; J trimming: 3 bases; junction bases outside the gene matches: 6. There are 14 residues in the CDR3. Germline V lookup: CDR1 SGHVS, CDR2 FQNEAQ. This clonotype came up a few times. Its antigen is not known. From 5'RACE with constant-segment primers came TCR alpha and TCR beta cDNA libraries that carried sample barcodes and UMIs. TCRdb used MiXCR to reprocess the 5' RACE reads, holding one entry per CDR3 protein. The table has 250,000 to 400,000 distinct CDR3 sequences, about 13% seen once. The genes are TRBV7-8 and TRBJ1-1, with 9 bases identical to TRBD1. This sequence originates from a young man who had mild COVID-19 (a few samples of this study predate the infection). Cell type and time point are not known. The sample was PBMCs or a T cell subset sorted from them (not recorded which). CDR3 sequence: CASTRQGVDTEAFF. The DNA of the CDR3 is TGTGCCAGCACCCGACAGGGGGTGGACACTGAAGCTTTCTTT.